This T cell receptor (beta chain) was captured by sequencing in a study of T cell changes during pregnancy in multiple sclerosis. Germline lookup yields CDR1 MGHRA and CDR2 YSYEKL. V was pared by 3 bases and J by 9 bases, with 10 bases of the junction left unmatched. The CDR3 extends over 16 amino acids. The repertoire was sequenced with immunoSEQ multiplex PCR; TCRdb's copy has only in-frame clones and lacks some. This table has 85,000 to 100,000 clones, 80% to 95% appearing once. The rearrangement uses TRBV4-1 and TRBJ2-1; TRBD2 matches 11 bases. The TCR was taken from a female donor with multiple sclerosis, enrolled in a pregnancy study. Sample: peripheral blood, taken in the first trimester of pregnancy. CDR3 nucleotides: TGCGCCAGCAGCCAGGGGACTAGCGGATCTCGGGGTGAGCAGTTCTTC. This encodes CASSQGTSGSRGEQFF.